This T cell receptor beta chain was sequenced for a study of blood T cell repertoires in COVID-19. Study information: From the United States, Italy and Spain came samples of acute and convalescent COVID-19.

In the original processing: Estimation of nucleated cell counts relied on the amplification of reference gene primers. Here immunoSEQ multiplex PCR was the method, and the copy in TCRdb shows in-frame clones only, minus some. That table gives V, J and clone size, and the DNA gave D and trimming. The repertoire holds roughly 130,000 clones, with roughly 84% as singletons. Seattle's cohort entered during active infection and was followed longitudinally. The sequence was obtained from a man aged 25 to 40 with COVID-19, enrolled during active disease. Sequencing was performed on peripheral blood.

The CDR3 reads CATGTPKGTQYF. DNA for the CDR3: TGCGCCACCGGGACTCCTAAAGGGACCCAGTACTTC. V and J are TRBV10-2 and TRBJ2-5, with a weak D call TRBD2 (6 bases). The CDR3 is 12 amino acids. Trimming shortened V by 10 bases and J by 7 bases, and 16 bases separated the two germline ends. CDR1 and CDR2 (germline): WSHSY, SAAADI.